These 28 T cell receptor beta chains were all obtained from the same sample, sequenced in a study of T cells in tuberculosis. Indicated time point: new active TB diagnosis, blood taken before or within 7 days of starting treatment. Profiled with immunoSEQ multiplex PCR; TCRdb holds only in-frame clones, not every one. The table has tens of thousands of clones, more than 85% seen once. The starting material was PBMCs, obtained at tuberculosis diagnosis. The source is an adult with tuberculosis.

In this sample, this clone is medium-sized. The chain joins TRBV6-1 to TRBJ2-7; D may be TRBD1 (6 bases). This CDR3 has 13 amino acids. V was trimmed by 2 bases and J by 2 bases, leaving 7 bases between them. Germline lookup yields CDR1 MNHNS and CDR2 SASEGT. The CDR3 nucleotides read TGTGCCAGCAGTGAAACAGGGCCCTACGAGCAGTACTTC. Its protein product is CASSETGPYEQYF.

The chain recombines TRBV6-9 with TRBJ2-7; tentative D call: TRBD2 (5 bases). CDR1 and CDR2 (germline): MNHGY, SVAAGI. The CDR3 spans 16 residues. As DNA, the CDR3 is TGTGACCCCGTCCAAAATGAGGGTGTCATCTCCTACGAGCAGTACTTC. It encodes CDPVQNEGVISYEQYF.

The chain couples TRBV2 to TRBJ1-4, with 9 positions matching TRBD1. There are 15 residues in the CDR3. After removal of 6 bases from V and 4 bases from J, the junction contained 6 bases not matched to a gene. From germline, CDR1 is SNHLY and CDR2 FYNNEI. Written as DNA, the CDR3 is TGTGCCAGCAGCGACACAGGGGGCCTTAATGAAAAACTGTTTTTT. It codes for CASSDTGGLNEKLFF.

The rearrangement joins TRBV21-1 to TRBJ1-5. TRBV21-1 is described as a pseudogene. The CDR3 extends over 17 amino acids. CDR3 residues: CASSNGRPHYSNQPQHF. The CDR3, as DNA: TGTGCCAGCAGCAATGGGAGACCGCACTATAGCAATCAGCCCCAGCATTTT.

DNA of the CDR3: TGTGCCAGCAGTCAGTTTGAGGCAGGGGGTAACGAGCAGTACTTC. As protein: CASSQFEAGGNEQYF. This chain connects TRBV11-2 to TRBJ2-7; 7 bases are a match to TRBD1. The V gene end was trimmed by 6 bases and the J gene end by 5 bases; junction bases not matched to a gene: 13. The CDR3 is 15 amino acids. CDR1 and CDR2 (germline): SGHAT, FQNNGV.

The chain joins TRBV15 to TRBJ1-4; 7 bases are shared with TRBD1. The CDR3 spans 15 residues. Per germline, CDR1 LNHNV and CDR2 YYDKDF (reference sequence). Losses at the gene ends were 5 bases for V and 8 bases for J; bases not matched to a gene: 11. CDR3 region: CATSDTQGRNEKLFF. Here the CDR3 DNA reads TGTGCCACCAGCGACACACAGGGGAGGAACGAAAAACTGTTTTTT.

About this clone: One junction end does not reproduce the germline sequence, and a read error may be involved. This rearrangement joins TRBV5-8 to TRBJ1-5, with a weak D call TRBD1 (5 bases). The CDR3 consists of 15 residues. The germline CDR1 and CDR2 sequences are SGHTS and YDEGEE. Here the CDR3 DNA reads TGTGCCAGCAGGTTGGGACGAGGGAGCAATCAGCCCCAGCATTTT. It is translated as CASRLGRGSNQPQHF.

The chain combines TRBV7-2 with TRBJ2-1; D is ambiguous. The CDR3 consists of 16 residues. Trimming took 5 bases from V and 0 from J, leaving 14 bases between them. Germline loops: CDR1 SGHTA, CDR2 FQGNSA. The CDR3 sequence: CASSPTRVSSYNEQFF. CDR3 bases: TGTGCCAGCAGCCCGACTCGGGTTAGCTCCTACAATGAGCAGTTCTTC.

This rearrangement joins TRBV5-1 to TRBJ2-5; 14 positions match TRBD2. CDR1 is SGHRS, CDR2 YFSETQ, per germline. The CDR3 totals 17 residues. J lost 4 bases, V lost 3 bases, and 8 bases had no gene match. CDR3 nucleotides: TGCGCCAGCAGCTGGACGAGCGGGACTAGCGGGGGAGAGACCCAGTACTTC. Residues: CASSWTSGTSGGETQYF.

The genes are TRBV6-5 and TRBJ1-1; D is unresolved. This CDR3 comprises 13 residues. The V gene lost 5 bases and the J gene lost 0 bases, with 7 bases spanning the gap. CDR1 MNHEY and CDR2 SVGAGI come from the germline V gene. The CDR3 DNA sequence: TGTGCCAGCAGTCCAATCATGAACACTGAAGCTTTCTTT. Amino acid sequence: CASSPIMNTEAFF.

The chain employs TRBV6-1 and TRBJ1-5, with D unclear. V lost 2 bases and J 4 bases, leaving 6 bases between the germline ends. The CDR3 runs to 13 residues. Per germline, CDR1 MNHNS and CDR2 SASEGT. CDR3 nucleotides: TGTGCCAGCAGTGAACTCGTAAATCAGCCCCAGCATTTT. Translating it yields CASSELVNQPQHF.

The chain is built from TRBV19 and TRBJ1-1; D call uncertain. CDR3 length: 11 residues. V lost 9 bases to trimming and J lost 1 base, with 6 bases between them. Germline assignment: CDR1 LNHDA and CDR2 SQIVND (reference sequence). CDR3 sequence reads: CASRQNTEAFF. CDR3 in DNA: TGTGCCAGCAGACAGAACACTGAAGCTTTCTTT.

The chain carries TRBV27 and TRBJ1-5, with 7 bases identical to TRBD1. Per germline, CDR1 MNHEY and CDR2 SMNVEV (reference sequence). The CDR3 length is 14 residues. Trimming cost V 4 bases and J 4 bases; bases outside gene matches: 4. CDR3 nucleotide sequence: TGTGCCAGCAGTTCGACAGGGTATAATCAGCCCCAGCATTTT. Its translation: CASSSTGYNQPQHF.

The CDR3 nucleotides are TGTGCCTGGAGTTCGACAGGGGGCCGGCCCCAGCATTTT. It encodes CAWSSTGGRPQHF. This rearrangement joins TRBV30 to TRBJ1-5; TRBD1 aligns across 10 bases. The CDR3 contains 13 residues. The ends lost 2 bases at V and 9 bases at J; junction bases unmatched: 4. CDR1 and CDR2 from the germline V gene are GTSNPN and SVGIG (reference sequence).

Details on this clone: Other DNA sequences in this specimen translate into the identical CDR3. V is TRBV4-3 and J is TRBJ1-5, with 10 bases matching TRBD1. Per germline, CDR1 LGHNA and CDR2 YSLEER. J lost 1 base, V lost 3 bases, and 0 bases had no gene match. The CDR3 totals 15 residues. The CDR3, as DNA: TGCGCCAGCAGCCAGGACAGGGGGAGCAATCAGCCCCAGCATTTT. Its translation is CASSQDRGSNQPQHF.

The gene calls are TRBV13 and TRBJ2-1, with 7 positions matching TRBD2. The CDR3 is 14 amino acids. CDR1 and CDR2 from the germline V gene are PRHDT and FYEKMQ (reference sequence). J was trimmed by 9 bases and V by 5 bases; bases with no gene match: 10. The CDR3 is CASSVSGPLSEQFF. The CDR3, as DNA: TGTGCCAGCAGCGTTAGCGGGCCTCTTAGTGAGCAGTTCTTC.

The chain joins TRBV9 to TRBJ1-1; tentatively, D is TRBD1 (5 bases). This CDR3 is built from 15 residues. Deletions cut 1 base from V and 7 bases from J, with 17 bases between. Germline V lookup: CDR1 SGDLS, CDR2 YYNGEE. CDR3 in amino acids: CASSVSQGASREAFF. In DNA form, the CDR3 reads TGTGCCAGCAGCGTATCTCAGGGCGCGAGTCGTGAAGCTTTCTTT.

The chain has TRBV5-1 and TRBJ2-1; 15 bases align to TRBD2. V lost 6 bases and J lost 7; bases outside the gene matches: 5. The CDR3 sequence is 15 residues long. The germline CDR1 and CDR2 sequences are SGHRS and YFSETQ. Written as DNA, the CDR3 is TGCGCCAGCATTTCCGGGACTAGCGGGGGGAATGAGCAGTTCTTC. Protein sequence: CASISGTSGGNEQFF.

The V and J genes are TRBV9 and TRBJ2-5, with D perhaps TRBD2 (7 bases). The CDR3 spans 18 residues. V was pared by 3 bases and J by 2 bases, with 23 bases between. Germline V gene sequence: CDR1 SGDLS, CDR2 YYNGEE. The DNA for the CDR3 is TGTGCCAGCAGCGCCTCGCCCGGTTGGGGGGGCGGTCAAGAGACCCAGTACTTC. Translating gives CASSASPGWGGGQETQYF. Complete variable domain (other parts from reference TRBV9 and TRBJ2-5): DSGVTQTPKHLITATGQRVTLRCSPRSGDLSVYWYQQSLDQGLQFLIQYYNGEERAKGNILERFSAQQFPDLHSELNLSSLELGDSALYFCASSASPGWGGGQETQYFGPGTRLLVL.

This chain connects TRBV25-1 to TRBJ1-1, with 8 bases lining up with TRBD1. The CDR3 has 16 amino acids. Germline V gene data show CDR1 as MGHDK and CDR2 as SYGVNS. After removal of 3 bases from V and 2 bases from J, the junction contained 8 bases not matched to a gene. The CDR3 spells CASSDLQTGANTEAFF. CDR3 DNA: TGTGCCAGCAGTGACCTCCAGACAGGGGCCAACACTGAAGCTTTCTTT.

The chain uses TRBV5-6 and TRBJ2-7; possible D gene TRBD2, 6 bases. Germline V gives CDR1 SGHDT, CDR2 YYEEEE. V lost 0 bases, J lost 4 bases, and 8 bases lay in between. This CDR3 is 13 amino acids long. The CDR3 nucleotides read TGTGCCAGCAGCTTGGGGGGGAGGTACGAGCAGTACTTC. Encoded protein: CASSLGGRYEQYF.

The chain has TRBV6-7 and TRBJ2-1; D perhaps matches TRBD1 (6 bases). TRBV6-7 is an ORF, with its function uncertain. The CDR3 length is 15 residues. Trimming took off 4 bases at V and 8 bases at J, with 18 bases between the two ends. This CDR3 is CASSCTPQGLYEQFF. The CDR3 DNA reads TGTGCCAGCAGTTGCACACCACAGGGTTTGTATGAGCAGTTCTTC.

V is TRBV5-4 and J is TRBJ1-2; a weak D match, TRBD1 (6 bases). There are 14 residues in the CDR3. With 1 base removed from V and 3 bases from J, the gap between germline ends came to 10 bases. The germline CDR1 and CDR2 sequences are SGHNT and YYREEE (reference sequence). CDR3 region: CASSLRAGDYGYTF. Here the CDR3 DNA reads TGTGCCAGCAGCTTGAGGGCAGGGGACTATGGCTACACCTTC.

V is TRBV7-2 and J is TRBJ1-4; D is perhaps TRBD1 (5 bases). This CDR3 region has 15 residues. The germline V gene encodes CDR1 SGHTA and CDR2 FQGNSA. Trimming took off 1 base at V and 8 bases at J, with 14 bases between the two ends. The CDR3 loop is CASSLVSGGPEKLFF. The CDR3 DNA follows: TGTGCCAGCAGCTTAGTTTCGGGGGGTCCAGAAAAACTGTTTTTT.

V usage is TRBV28 and J usage is TRBJ1-1, with D unresolved. Germline V gene sequence: CDR1 MDHEN, CDR2 SYDVKM. The length of the CDR3 is 11 residues. The V end lost 6 bases, the J end lost 10 bases, and 12 bases lay between the germline ends. CDR3 nucleotide sequence: TGTGCCAGCAGCCGAAAAGAGAGAGCTTTCTTT. Amino acid sequence: CASSRKERAFF.

The rearrangement joins TRBV2 to TRBJ1-3; possibly TRBD1 for D (6 bases). The CDR3 runs to 15 residues. Per the germline V gene, CDR1 is SNHLY and CDR2 is FYNNEI. V lost 6 bases, J lost 0 bases, and 12 bases lay in between. In nucleotides, the CDR3 is TGTGCCAGCAGAACAGGGCTTAGCTCTGGAAACACCATATATTTT. Translation gives CASRTGLSSGNTIYF.

This clone is a singleton in its sample. V usage is TRBV19 and J usage is TRBJ1-5, with D possibly being TRBD1 (5 bases). V lost 4 bases and J 3 bases, leaving 16 bases between the germline ends. This CDR3 is 16 amino acids long. CDR1 and CDR2 (germline): LNHDA, SQIVND (reference sequence). Here the CDR3 reads CASSRIGGTVNQPQHF. The DNA of the CDR3 is TGTGCCAGTAGTAGGATTGGAGGGACGGTCAATCAGCCCCAGCATTTT.

The genes are TRBV5-1 and TRBJ1-6; TRBD1 agrees at 10 bases. The V and J ends lost 4 bases and 5 bases, in that order; junction bases with no gene match: 6. This CDR3 is built from 16 residues. Per germline, CDR1 SGHRS and CDR2 YFSETQ. In DNA, the CDR3 is TGCGCCAGCAGCCTCACCGGGACAGGGGATAATTCACCCCTCCACTTT. As protein: CASSLTGTGDNSPLHF.